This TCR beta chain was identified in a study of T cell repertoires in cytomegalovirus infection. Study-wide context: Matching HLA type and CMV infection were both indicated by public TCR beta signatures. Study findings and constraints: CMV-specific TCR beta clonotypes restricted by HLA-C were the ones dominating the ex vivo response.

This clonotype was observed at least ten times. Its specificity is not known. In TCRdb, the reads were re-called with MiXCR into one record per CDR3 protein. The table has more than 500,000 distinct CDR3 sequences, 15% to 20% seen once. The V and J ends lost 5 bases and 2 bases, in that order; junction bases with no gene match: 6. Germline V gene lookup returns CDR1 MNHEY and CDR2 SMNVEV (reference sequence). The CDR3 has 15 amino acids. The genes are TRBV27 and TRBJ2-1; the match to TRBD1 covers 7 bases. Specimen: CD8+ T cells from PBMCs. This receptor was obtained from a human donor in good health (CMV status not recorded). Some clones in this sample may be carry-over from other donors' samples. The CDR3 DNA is TGTGCCAGCAGTCTGGGACAGACCCCCTACAATGAGCAGTTCTTC. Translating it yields CASSLGQTPYNEQFF.